This entry concerns a single T cell receptor (beta chain). Its antigen is unknown. The sample originates from a study of T cells in tuberculosis. The overall study: IGRA-negative adolescents, IGRA-positive adolescents with latent tuberculosis and adults with active tuberculosis formed this South African cohort. Regarding the study as a whole: Smaller distances to GMM-specific TCRs suggested their expansion in active tuberculosis. Shorter CDR3-alpha in active tuberculosis partly drove smaller distances.

Unsorted cryopreserved PBMC were sequenced, averaging approximately 100,000 T cells per clinical donor. The length of the CDR3 is 14 residues. The V gene's germline CDR1 is KGHSH and CDR2 LQKENI. V was pared by 3 bases and J by 5 bases, with 10 bases between. This table comes from immunoSEQ multiplex PCR, and its TCRdb copy is limited to in-frame clones, with some not included. The sample yields about 35,000 clones, under 95% seen once. This sequence joins TRBV18 and TRBJ2-2; D may be TRBD2 (6 bases). The specimen was PBMCs. The origin of this receptor is a donor between 10 and 35 years old with latent tuberculosis or without tuberculosis infection. Some clones in this sample may be carry-over from other donors' samples. CDR3 loop: CASSPGLPTGELFF. The CDR3 nucleotides are TGTGCCAGCTCACCGGGACTGCCGACCGGGGAGCTGTTTTTT.